The rows below give T cell receptor beta chains drawn from one sample of a study of shared clonotypes between healthy human individuals. Data came from immunoSEQ multiplex PCR; TCRdb stores just in-frame clones and leaves some out. In the table there are hundreds of thousands of clones, 79% of which are singletons. Material for sequencing was PBMCs. The receptors were sampled from a woman aged 40 to 49 in good health. Some clones in this sample may be carry-over from other donors' samples. CDR3s include the opening cysteine and the closing phenylalanine or tryptophan. Each record gives: clone size, D gene, CDR3 length, V gene, J gene, CDR3 protein, CDR3 DNA. A D gene is named only where the DNA matches it firmly. Part of the rows lack a size; the others show once, few, many or a class for expanded clones.

abundance: NA
d_gene: NA
len: 15
v_gene: TRBV6-5
j_gene: TRBJ1-2
CDR3aa: CASRRTRQRTYGYTF
CDR3nt: TGTGCCAGCAGACGAACTAGACAGCGCACCTATGGCTACACCTTC

abundance: NA
d_gene: NA
len: 14
v_gene: TRBV11-2
j_gene: TRBJ2-1
CDR3aa: CASSPSGLGNEQFF
CDR3nt: TGTGCCAGCAGCCCCTCCGGGCTAGGCAATGAGCAGTTCTTC

abundance: NA
d_gene: TRBD1
len: 19
v_gene: TRBV28
j_gene: TRBJ2-4
CDR3aa: CASSPLSGTGVWGKNIQYF
CDR3nt: TGTGCCAGCAGCCCACTTTCCGGGACAGGGGTTTGGGGCAAAAACATTCAGTACTTC

abundance: many
d_gene: NA
len: 14
v_gene: TRBV28
j_gene: TRBJ1-2
CDR3aa: CASRIGQSNYGYTF
CDR3nt: TGTGCCAGCAGGATCGGACAGTCTAACTATGGCTACACCTTC

abundance: NA
d_gene: NA
len: 15
v_gene: TRBV4-1
j_gene: TRBJ1-4
CDR3aa: CASSHDQGSNEKLFF
CDR3nt: TGCGCCAGCAGCCATGACCAGGGGAGCAATGAAAAACTGTTTTTT

abundance: many
d_gene: TRBD2
len: 13
v_gene: TRBV10-3
j_gene: TRBJ2-7
CDR3aa: CAIRDPGGYEQYF
CDR3nt: TGTGCCATCAGGGACCCGGGAGGCTACGAGCAGTACTTC

abundance: NA
d_gene: NA
len: 11
v_gene: TRBV5-1
j_gene: TRBJ2-1
CDR3aa: CASSFGYEQFF
CDR3nt: TGCGCCAGCAGCTTTGGCTATGAGCAGTTCTTC

abundance: NA
d_gene: TRBD2
len: 15
v_gene: TRBV2
j_gene: TRBJ2-5
CDR3aa: CASSEAAGGVETQYF
CDR3nt: TGTGCCAGCAGTGAAGCAGCGGGAGGCGTGGAGACCCAGTACTTC

abundance: NA
d_gene: TRBD1
len: 16
v_gene: TRBV27
j_gene: TRBJ2-7
CDR3aa: CASRALLRGLPYEQYF
CDR3nt: TGTGCCAGCAGGGCCCTCCTCAGGGGGCTCCCCTACGAGCAGTACTTC

abundance: NA
d_gene: TRBD1
len: 14
v_gene: TRBV5-4
j_gene: TRBJ2-7
CDR3aa: CASRKGQGYYEQYF
CDR3nt: TGTGCCAGCAGGAAGGGACAGGGGTACTACGAGCAGTACTTC

abundance: once
d_gene: NA
len: 13
v_gene: TRBV7-6
j_gene: TRBJ1-5
CDR3aa: CASSLGGGQPQHF
CDR3nt: TGTGCCAGCAGCTTAGGAGGCGGGCAGCCCCAGCATTTT

abundance: NA
d_gene: NA
len: 14
v_gene: TRBV4-3
j_gene: TRBJ1-2
CDR3aa: CASSQDLGGDGYTF
CDR3nt: TGCGCCAGCAGCCAAGATCTTGGGGGCGATGGCTACACCTTC

abundance: NA
d_gene: TRBD1
len: 16
v_gene: TRBV28
j_gene: TRBJ2-4
CDR3aa: CASRTTGPLAKNIQYF
CDR3nt: TGTGCCAGCAGAACGACAGGGCCCCTAGCCAAAAACATTCAGTACTTC

abundance: NA
d_gene: NA
len: 12
v_gene: TRBV29-1
j_gene: TRBJ1-1
CDR3aa: CSVVAREERAFF
CDR3nt: TGCAGCGTTGTGGCGCGGGAGGAGAGAGCTTTCTTT

abundance: NA
d_gene: NA
len: 14
v_gene: TRBV19
j_gene: TRBJ2-7
CDR3aa: CASSADRLDYEQYF
CDR3nt: TGTGCCAGTAGTGCCGACAGGTTGGACTACGAGCAGTACTTC

abundance: NA
d_gene: NA
len: 13
v_gene: TRBV27
j_gene: TRBJ2-2
CDR3aa: CASSFLLGGELFF
CDR3nt: TGTGCCAGCAGTTTCCTCTTGGGCGGGGAGCTGTTTTTT

abundance: NA
d_gene: TRBD1
len: 14
v_gene: TRBV28
j_gene: TRBJ2-5
CDR3aa: CASSETGAQETQYF
CDR3nt: TGTGCCAGCAGCGAGACAGGGGCTCAAGAGACCCAGTACTTC

abundance: NA
d_gene: TRBD1
len: 21
v_gene: TRBV28
j_gene: TRBJ2-6
CDR3aa: CASSHPPWGTGESSGANVLTF
CDR3nt: TGTGCCAGCAGTCATCCTCCATGGGGGACAGGCGAGAGCTCTGGGGCCAACGTCCTGACTTTC

abundance: few
d_gene: TRBD2
len: 16
v_gene: TRBV4-2
j_gene: TRBJ2-1
CDR3aa: CASSQPLAGGHNEQFF
CDR3nt: TGTGCCAGCAGCCAACCGCTAGCGGGAGGGCACAATGAGCAGTTCTTC

abundance: NA
d_gene: NA
len: 13
v_gene: TRBV30
j_gene: TRBJ2-5
CDR3aa: CAWSVGTAGTQYF
CDR3nt: TGTGCCTGGAGTGTCGGGACCGCTGGGACCCAGTACTTC

abundance: few
d_gene: TRBD1
len: 14
v_gene: TRBV4-2
j_gene: TRBJ2-7
CDR3aa: CASSQQQGTYEQYF
CDR3nt: TGTGCCAGCAGCCAACAACAGGGGACCTACGAGCAGTACTTC

abundance: few
d_gene: NA
len: 14
v_gene: TRBV6-6
j_gene: TRBJ1-2
CDR3aa: CASSYDGPNYGYTF
CDR3nt: TGTGCCAGCAGTTACGACGGACCTAACTATGGCTACACCTTC

abundance: NA
d_gene: NA
len: 18
v_gene: TRBV7-6
j_gene: TRBJ2-2
CDR3aa: CASSQRAVQGPNTGELFF
CDR3nt: TGTGCCAGCAGCCAAAGAGCAGTGCAGGGGCCTAACACCGGGGAGCTGTTTTTT

abundance: NA
d_gene: TRBD2
len: 16
v_gene: TRBV27
j_gene: TRBJ2-7
CDR3aa: CASSPLWSGRSYEQYF
CDR3nt: TGTGCCAGCAGTCCCCTATGGAGCGGGAGAAGCTACGAGCAGTACTTC

abundance: NA
d_gene: NA
len: 13
v_gene: TRBV7-7
j_gene: TRBJ2-2
CDR3aa: CASSHLRTGELFF
CDR3nt: TGTGCTAGCAGCCACCTGCGCACCGGGGAGCTGTTTTTT

abundance: NA
d_gene: TRBD2
len: 14
v_gene: TRBV28
j_gene: TRBJ2-7
CDR3aa: CASNPAGGNYEQYF
CDR3nt: TGTGCCAGCAATCCAGCGGGAGGGAACTACGAGCAGTACTTC

abundance: once
d_gene: NA
len: 11
v_gene: TRBV10-2
j_gene: TRBJ2-5
CDR3aa: CASSVMETQYF
CDR3nt: TGCGCCAGCAGTGTAATGGAGACCCAGTACTTC

abundance: NA
d_gene: TRBD1
len: 14
v_gene: TRBV25-1
j_gene: TRBJ2-1
CDR3aa: CASSVDRENNEQFF
CDR3nt: TGTGCCAGCAGTGTTGACAGGGAAAACAATGAGCAGTTCTTC

abundance: few
d_gene: NA
len: 12
v_gene: TRBV28
j_gene: TRBJ1-2
CDR3aa: CASNPSNYGYTF
CDR3nt: TGTGCCAGCAATCCCTCTAACTATGGCTACACCTTC

abundance: NA
d_gene: TRBD2
len: 15
v_gene: TRBV15
j_gene: TRBJ2-7
CDR3aa: CATSRDPGTNYEQYF
CDR3nt: TGTGCCACCAGCAGAGATCCGGGGACTAACTACGAGCAGTACTTC

abundance: NA
d_gene: NA
len: 15
v_gene: TRBV18
j_gene: TRBJ1-2
CDR3aa: CASSPDLGQDYGYTF
CDR3nt: TGTGCCAGCTCACCGGACTTAGGCCAAGACTATGGCTACACCTTC

abundance: NA
d_gene: NA
len: 15
v_gene: TRBV6-5
j_gene: TRBJ2-3
CDR3aa: CASSSPRGGTDTQYF
CDR3nt: TGTGCCAGCAGTTCCCCGAGGGGTGGCACAGATACGCAGTATTTT

abundance: NA
d_gene: NA
len: 15
v_gene: TRBV5-1
j_gene: TRBJ2-3
CDR3aa: CASSSIGHDTDTQYF
CDR3nt: TGCGCCAGCAGCTCGATCGGACACGACACAGATACGCAGTATTTT

abundance: few
d_gene: TRBD2
len: 14
v_gene: TRBV6-1
j_gene: TRBJ2-7
CDR3aa: CASTGLAGEGEQYF
CDR3nt: TGTGCCAGCACGGGACTAGCCGGAGAAGGAGAGCAGTACTTC

abundance: NA
d_gene: TRBD1
len: 16
v_gene: TRBV15
j_gene: TRBJ1-2
CDR3aa: CATSRDQAQGRFGYTF
CDR3nt: TGTGCCACCAGCAGAGATCAAGCACAGGGGAGGTTTGGCTACACCTTC

abundance: few
d_gene: NA
len: 15
v_gene: TRBV6-5
j_gene: TRBJ1-1
CDR3aa: CASSYSRTLQTGAFF
CDR3nt: TGTGCCAGCAGTTACTCGCGGACATTACAAACGGGAGCTTTCTTT

abundance: once
d_gene: NA
len: 14
v_gene: TRBV7-2
j_gene: TRBJ2-2
CDR3aa: CASSLGGRTGELFF
CDR3nt: TGTGCCAGCAGCTTGGGGGGTAGGACCGGGGAGCTGTTTTTT

abundance: NA
d_gene: NA
len: 13
v_gene: TRBV11-2
j_gene: TRBJ1-1
CDR3aa: CASSLGPNTEAFF
CDR3nt: TGTGCCAGCAGCCTCGGACCGAACACTGAAGCTTTCTTT

abundance: NA
d_gene: TRBD1
len: 16
v_gene: TRBV10-3
j_gene: TRBJ1-1
CDR3aa: CAISANRGQGDTEAFF
CDR3nt: TGTGCCATCAGTGCAAACCGGGGGCAGGGGGACACTGAAGCTTTCTTT

abundance: few
d_gene: TRBD1
len: 14
v_gene: TRBV6-5
j_gene: TRBJ1-2
CDR3aa: CASSQTGGPYGYTF
CDR3nt: TGTGCCAGCAGTCAGACAGGGGGGCCCTATGGCTACACCTTC

abundance: NA
d_gene: TRBD2
len: 16
v_gene: TRBV27
j_gene: TRBJ2-1
CDR3aa: CASSDQSGRVHNEQFF
CDR3nt: TGTGCCAGCAGTGACCAGAGCGGGAGGGTCCACAATGAGCAGTTCTTC

abundance: NA
d_gene: TRBD2
len: 18
v_gene: TRBV13
j_gene: TRBJ2-6
CDR3aa: CASSLVPGRAAGANVLTF
CDR3nt: TGTGCCAGCAGCTTAGTTCCAGGGAGGGCGGCCGGGGCCAACGTCCTGACTTTC

abundance: NA
d_gene: TRBD1
len: 14
v_gene: TRBV5-6
j_gene: TRBJ1-5
CDR3aa: CASSSTGYNQPQHF
CDR3nt: TGTGCCAGCAGCTCGACAGGGTACAATCAGCCCCAGCATTTT

abundance: NA
d_gene: NA
len: 14
v_gene: TRBV2
j_gene: TRBJ1-1
CDR3aa: CATTRGTVNTEAFF
CDR3nt: TGTGCCACCACGAGGGGGACCGTGAACACTGAAGCTTTCTTT

abundance: NA
d_gene: TRBD2
len: 13
v_gene: TRBV9
j_gene: TRBJ2-1
CDR3aa: CASSVVSGRDKFF
CDR3nt: TGTGCCAGCAGCGTAGTCAGCGGGAGAGATAAGTTCTTC

abundance: once
d_gene: TRBD2
len: 15
v_gene: TRBV4-1
j_gene: TRBJ2-7
CDR3aa: CASSQDQSGSLEQYF
CDR3nt: TGCGCCAGCAGCCAAGATCAGAGCGGGAGTCTCGAGCAGTACTTC

abundance: few
d_gene: TRBD1
len: 15
v_gene: TRBV18
j_gene: TRBJ2-5
CDR3aa: CASSPMGQGLGAQYF
CDR3nt: TGTGCCAGCTCACCGATGGGACAGGGTCTAGGTGCCCAGTACTTC

abundance: NA
d_gene: NA
len: 15
v_gene: TRBV7-9
j_gene: TRBJ2-3
CDR3aa: CASSPPTAPPNTQYF
CDR3nt: TGTGCCAGCAGCCCACCGACAGCTCCCCCGAATACGCAGTATTTT

abundance: NA
d_gene: NA
len: 15
v_gene: TRBV6-4
j_gene: TRBJ2-3
CDR3aa: CASSISGASTDTQYF
CDR3nt: TGTGCCAGCAGTATTAGCGGAGCTAGCACAGATACGCAGTATTTT

abundance: NA
d_gene: TRBD2
len: 15
v_gene: TRBV28
j_gene: TRBJ2-7
CDR3aa: CASSFRLAGAYEQYF
CDR3nt: TGTGCCAGCAGTTTTCGACTAGCGGGAGCCTACGAGCAGTACTTC

abundance: NA
d_gene: TRBD1
len: 15
v_gene: TRBV27
j_gene: TRBJ2-6
CDR3aa: CASSFGSGGGNVLTF
CDR3nt: TGTGCCAGCAGTTTTGGTTCAGGGGGCGGCAACGTCCTGACTTTC

abundance: NA
d_gene: NA
len: 17
v_gene: TRBV7-6
j_gene: TRBJ2-7
CDR3aa: CASSLEALGGASYEQYF
CDR3nt: TGTGCCAGCAGCTTAGAGGCGTTAGGGGGGGCCTCCTACGAGCAGTACTTC

abundance: NA
d_gene: TRBD2
len: 18
v_gene: TRBV5-6
j_gene: TRBJ2-2
CDR3aa: CASSPRPHSGRNTGELFF
CDR3nt: TGTGCCAGCAGCCCGAGACCACACAGCGGGAGGAACACCGGGGAGCTGTTTTTT

abundance: NA
d_gene: TRBD1
len: 15
v_gene: TRBV10-3
j_gene: TRBJ2-3
CDR3aa: CAISPGQGHTDTQYF
CDR3nt: TGTGCCATCAGTCCTGGACAGGGGCACACAGATACGCAGTATTTT

abundance: NA
d_gene: TRBD1
len: 17
v_gene: TRBV30
j_gene: TRBJ1-1
CDR3aa: CAWIPDRGRSGSTEAFF
CDR3nt: TGTGCCTGGATCCCCGACAGGGGGCGCTCGGGAAGCACTGAAGCTTTCTTT

abundance: NA
d_gene: NA
len: 13
v_gene: TRBV28
j_gene: TRBJ1-5
CDR3aa: CASSPSRSQPQHF
CDR3nt: TGTGCCAGCAGTCCCAGCCGGAGCCAGCCCCAGCATTTT

abundance: NA
d_gene: NA
len: 15
v_gene: TRBV6-6
j_gene: TRBJ2-1
CDR3aa: CASSQLADVSNEQFF
CDR3nt: TGTGCCAGCAGTCAACTAGCTGACGTATCGAATGAGCAGTTCTTC

abundance: NA
d_gene: NA
len: 16
v_gene: TRBV7-3
j_gene: TRBJ2-3
CDR3aa: CASSLYQVGSTDTQYF
CDR3nt: TGTGCCAGCAGCTTATATCAGGTGGGGTCGACAGATACGCAGTATTTT